The 27 T cell receptor beta chains below all came from one sample that was sequenced in a study of tumor-infiltrating lymphocytes in primary liver carcinoma (dated by TCRdb to about 2017). TRIzol reagent was used to extract blood RNA from unsorted whole blood, while the DNeasy Blood & Tissue kit provided the germline DNA. Sequencing was performed on an Illumina HiSeq 2500. A constant-region primer and ProtoScript II reverse transcriptase were used to reverse-transcribe TCRbeta-specific cDNA from approximately 450 ng total RNA. Three nested multiplex PCR rounds, following a slightly modified ARM-PCR procedure, were used to build the TCRbeta libraries. Each of the first two PCR rounds ran for about 9 cycles and used multiplex TRBV1-TRBV30 forward primers together with a Cbeta reverse primer. Through fastp at Q25 and MiXCR, TCRdb rebuilt clones from the public reads, retaining in-frame beta chains. Identical CDR3 proteins give one entry, which carries the most common genes and DNA. A total of 300,000 to 400,000 distinct CDR3 sequences appear in this sample, 65% of them only once. The ten largest clonotypes hold under 8.5% of the sample.

The sample taken for sequencing was peripheral blood. These receptors all come from a man aged 35-49 years with primary liver carcinoma and hepatitis B virus infection.

Worth noting for this clonotype: The CDR3 carries no conserved terminal phenylalanine or tryptophan, so it likely arises from a read error. The chain combines TRBV11-2 with TRBJ2-3; tentatively, D is TRBD1 (5 bases). Germline CDR1 SGHAT, CDR2 FQNNGV. The CDR3 spans 16 residues. The CDR3 bases are TGTGCCAGCAGCCTAAACAGATTTCTAAGCACAGGTACGCAGTATCTC. This sequence encodes CASSLNRFLSTGTQYL.

Only one count was recorded for this clonotype. Compared with germline, one end of the junction differs, possibly owing to a read error. The rearrangement links TRBV30 to TRBJ2-5; possibly TRBD2 for D (5 bases). Per the germline V gene, CDR1 is GTSNPN and CDR2 is SVGIG (reference sequence). The CDR3 contains 14 residues. The CDR3 DNA is TGTGCCCGGAGGAGCCAGGAGATTCAAGAGACCCAGTACTTC. This sequence encodes CARRSQEIQETQYF.

Comment on this clonotype: Sequence at one end of the junction differs from germline and may be a read error. J is TRBJ2-1 and V is TRBV12-3 or TRBV12-4, with 10 nucleotides matching TRBD2. The CDR3 has 16 residues. In DNA form, the CDR3 reads TGTGACAGCACCCCTGGACCTAGCGGGAGTTTAGATGAGCAGTTCTTC. Its protein product is CDSTPGPSGSLDEQFF.

With regard to this clonotype: Because it lacks the conserved phenylalanine or tryptophan at the end, this CDR3 is likely a read error. This sequence joins TRBV30 and TRBJ2-5, with no clear D. The CDR3 is 12 residues long. Trimming stripped 0 bases from V and 5 bases from J, with 7 bases between. The germline V gene encodes CDR1 GTSNPN and CDR2 SVGIG (reference sequence). The CDR3 spells CAWSVHPETQYL. The CDR3 DNA reads TGTGCCTGGAGTGTACACCCGGAGACCCAGTACTTA.

This clonotype occurred many times. The chain is built from TRBV6-6 and TRBJ2-7, with D tentatively TRBD1 (5 bases). From germline, CDR1 is MNHNY and CDR2 SVGAGI (reference sequence). V lost 2 bases to trimming and J lost 4 bases, with 15 bases between them. This CDR3 has 15 amino acids. The CDR3 nucleotides read TGTGCCAGCAGTTACCGACAGCCGTACCAATACGAGCAGTACTTC. Its protein is CASSYRQPYQYEQYF.

This clonotype was counted a few times. A much larger clonotype is one base distant, so this may be a read error. The V gene is TRBV29-1, the J gene TRBJ2-1; possible D gene TRBD2, 6 bases. V shed 4 bases and J shed 7 bases, with 17 bases lying between them. CDR1 and CDR2 from the germline V gene are SQVTM and ANQGSEA. This CDR3 is built from 14 residues. The CDR3 nucleotides are TGCAGCGTTGTGCCTATCGGGAGTGTGAATGAGCAGTTCTTC. The encoded protein is CSVVPIGSVNEQFF.

In the case of this clonotype: The final CDR3 position lacks the conserved phenylalanine or tryptophan, pointing to a likely read error. The CDR3 here is CASSLIAGGGYEQYI. The CDR3 bases are TGTGCCAGCAGCTTAATAGCGGGTGGGGGCTACGAGCAGTACATC. V gene TRBV5-5 combines with J gene TRBJ2-7, with 7 bases fitting TRBD2. This CDR3 comprises 15 residues. Germline trimming cut 2 bases from V and 3 bases from J; bases unmatched to any gene: 8. The germline gives CDR1 SGHKS, CDR2 YYEKEE (reference sequence).

The CDR3 loop is CASSFGLSNEQFF. DNA of the CDR3: TGCGCCAGCAGCTTCGGACTTTCCAATGAGCAGTTCTTC. The J gene is TRBJ2-1, the V gene TRBV5-1; a possible D gene is TRBD2 (5 bases). The germline gives CDR1 SGHRS, CDR2 YFSETQ. V was pared by 2 bases and J by 6 bases, with 9 bases between. CDR3 length equals 13 residues. The entire variable domain, with the rest obtained from reference TRBV5-1 and TRBJ2-1, is as follows: KAGVTQTPRYLIKTRGQQVTLSCSPISGHRSVSWYQQTPGQGLQFLFEYFSETQRNKGNFPGRFSGRQFSNSRSEMNVSTLELGDSALYLCASSFGLSNEQFFGPGTRLTVL.

A note on this clonotype: Just one base apart from a much larger clone, this may be a read error. The V and J genes are TRBV6-5 and TRBJ1-2, with 9 bases matching TRBD1. The V gene's germline CDR1 is MNHEY and CDR2 SVGAGI. The CDR3 sequence is 15 residues long. CDR3 DNA: TGTGCCAGCAGTTCAGAGGACAGGGGTGGCTATAGCTACACCTTC. It specifies CASSSEDRGGYSYTF.

Remarks on this clonotype: The junction departs from germline at one end; a sequencing error may be responsible. The rearrangement uses TRBV6-5 and TRBJ1-4, with 12 bases fitting TRBD1. The germline gives CDR1 MNHEY, CDR2 SVGAGI. This CDR3 comprises 17 residues. In nucleotides, the CDR3 is TGTGGCAGCAGTTTCAGGAGGTCGGGGACAGGGGGCCAAAAACTGTTTTTT. It is translated as CGSSFRRSGTGGQKLFF.

A note on this clonotype: A much larger clone sits a single nucleotide away, making a read error possible. The rearrangement links TRBV6-1 to TRBJ1-1, with a weak D call TRBD1 (6 bases). The CDR3 consists of 15 residues. Germline V gene data show CDR1 as MNHNS and CDR2 as SASEGT. V was clipped by 3 bases and J by 6 bases, with 17 bases between them. The CDR3: CASSDPWGPGSEAFF. The CDR3 DNA reads as TGTGCCAGCAGTGATCCATGGGGGCCGGGGTCTGAAGCTTTCTTT.

Worth noting for this clonotype: A much larger clonotype is one base distant, so this may be a read error. The chain is built from TRBV12-3 or TRBV12-4 and TRBJ2-4; no reliable D call. V was trimmed by 1 base and J by 2 bases, leaving 6 bases between them. The CDR3 is 14 residues long. As DNA, the CDR3 is TGTGCCAGCAGTTTAGTGGGGACCAAAAACATTCAGTACTTC. This encodes CASSLVGTKNIQYF.

V usage is TRBV6-5 and J usage is TRBJ2-1; D is ambiguous. Germline V gene data show CDR1 as MNHEY and CDR2 as SVGAGI. This CDR3 has 16 amino acids. V shed 2 bases and J shed 6 bases, with 17 bases lying between them. CDR3 in amino acids: CASSYPWPPGFNEQFF. In DNA form, the CDR3 reads TGTGCCAGCAGTTACCCGTGGCCGCCTGGTTTCAATGAGCAGTTCTTC.

Concerning this clonotype itself: This may be a read error: a much more frequent sequence differs by one nucleotide. This rearrangement joins TRBV4-1 to TRBJ2-7; D uncertain. CDR3 length: 15 amino acids. Germline loops: CDR1 MGHRA, CDR2 YSYEKL. CDR3 in amino acids: CANSQDSGTSYEQYF. CDR3 nucleotide sequence: TGCGCCAACAGCCAAGATAGTGGCACTTCCTACGAGCAGTACTTC.

The chain is built from TRBV6-6 and TRBJ2-5; perhaps TRBD1 as D (6 bases). The CDR3 covers 14 residues. Per germline, CDR1 MNHNY and CDR2 SVGAGI (reference sequence). The CDR3 nucleotides are TGTGTCAACAGTTTCCCGAACAGGGCAGAGACCCAGTACTTC. Translating gives CVNSFPNRAETQYF.

This clonotype was recorded many times. The CDR3 here is CASRRTSGRTLYNEQFF. As DNA, the CDR3 is TGTGCCAGCAGACGAACTAGCGGGAGGACTCTTTACAATGAGCAGTTCTTC. The V call is TRBV6-2 or TRBV6-3, the J call TRBJ2-1; TRBD2 aligns across 12 bases. The CDR3 contains 17 residues. Trimming removed 6 bases from V and 4 bases from J; junction bases left unmatched: 10. Germline CDR1 reads MNHEY; CDR2 reads SVGEGT.

Remarks on this clonotype: A single base separates this from a much larger clone, so it may be a read error. The chain uses TRBV10-2 and TRBJ2-5; possibly TRBD1 or TRBD2 for D (5 bases each). Looked up from germline, CDR1 is WSHSY and CDR2 is SAAADI. The V end lost 2 bases, the J end lost 9 bases, and 13 bases lay between the germline ends. The CDR3 covers 13 residues. The CDR3 DNA sequence: TGCGCCAGCAGTGAGCAGAGATTGGGGGCCCAGTACTTC. Its protein is CASSEQRLGAQYF.

Details on this clonotype: No conserved phenylalanine or tryptophan ends this CDR3, so it is likely a read error. The chain is built from TRBV11-3 and TRBJ2-1; perhaps TRBD2 as D (6 bases). The CDR3 consists of 12 residues. Between the trimmed V and J ends, which lost 3 bases and 12 bases, there was a span of 12 bases. CDR1 is SGHNT and CDR2 is YENEEA in the germline V gene. The CDR3 nucleotides read TGTGCCAGCAGCTTCAATACGGGAGCGCAGTTCGTC. Translating it yields CASSFNTGAQFV.

This clonotype showed up many times. The J gene is TRBJ2-1, the V gene TRBV11-2; 7 positions agree with TRBD2. The germline CDR1 and CDR2 sequences are SGHAT and FQNNGV. V was pared by 0 bases and J by 1 base, with 12 bases of the junction left unmatched. This CDR3 region has 19 residues. The chain's CDR3 is CASSLDRVGGSDSYNEQFF. CDR3 coding DNA: TGTGCCAGCAGCTTAGATCGGGTTGGCGGGAGTGATTCCTACAATGAGCAGTTCTTC.

In regard to this clonotype: A junction boundary mismatches the germline segment, possibly from a read error. The CDR3 nucleotides read TGTGCCAGCAGCTCGGCCTGGAGGTCCTACGAGCAATACTTC. Translated, it gives CASSSAWRSYEQYF. The chain joins TRBV5-5 to TRBJ2-7; D perhaps matches TRBD2 (5 bases). Germline CDR1 and CDR2: SGHKS and YYEKEE (reference sequence). This CDR3 comprises 14 residues.

This clonotype was seen only once. Germline is not matched at one junction end, which may reflect a read error. The chain uses TRBV11-2 and TRBJ2-7; no firm D call. The germline V gene has CDR1 SGHAT and CDR2 FQNNGV. The CDR3 loop spans 12 amino acids. The CDR3 coding sequence is TGTTCCAGCAGCTTAGCACCTTTAGAGCAGTACTTC. This sequence encodes CSSSLAPLEQYF.

Concerning this clonotype itself: Relative to the germline gene, one junction end is altered; a read error may explain this. The rearrangement uses TRBV6-5 and TRBJ1-6; the D gene is possibly TRBD1 (5 bases). This CDR3 has 17 residues. CDR1 and CDR2 from the germline V gene are MNHEY and SVGAGI. The CDR3 nucleotides read TGTGGCAGCAGTCTCCAAGTCGGGGGAGAATATAATTCACCCCTCCACTTT. Protein product: CGSSLQVGGEYNSPLHF.

The sample holds a few counts of this clonotype. The chain recombines TRBV5-1 with TRBJ2-5; TRBD1 aligns across 8 bases. Germline assignment: CDR1 SGHRS and CDR2 YFSETQ. This CDR3 spans 14 amino acids. V trimming: 4 bases; J trimming: 4 bases; junction bases outside the gene matches: 6. CDR3 in DNA: TGCGCCAGCAGCGAATTTCAGGGGGCAGAGACCCAGTACTTC. Translation: CASSEFQGAETQYF.

This clonotype was observed a handful of times. J is TRBJ2-7 and V is TRBV5-4; possible D gene TRBD2, 6 bases. Germline CDR1 reads SGHNT; CDR2 reads YYREEE (reference sequence). The CDR3 length is 13 residues. V was shortened by 4 bases and J by 5 bases, with 13 bases between the two germline ends. The CDR3: CASSPRGSHEQYF. CDR3 DNA sequence: TGTGCCAGCAGCCCACGGGGGAGCCACGAGCAGTACTTC. The full variable domain, with the rest looked up from reference TRBV5-4 and TRBJ2-7, is ETGVTQSPTHLIKTRGQQVTLRCSSQSGHNTVSWYQQALGQGPQFIFQYYREEENGRGNFPPRFSGLQFPNYSSELNVNALELDDSALYLCASSPRGSHEQYFGPGTRLTVT.

The chain uses TRBV5-5 and TRBJ2-2; D is tentatively TRBD1 or TRBD2 (6 bases each). V was shortened by 3 bases and J by 10 bases, with 10 bases between the two germline ends. CDR1 SGHKS and CDR2 YYEKEE come from the germline V gene (reference sequence). CDR3 length: 12 amino acids. As DNA, the CDR3 is TGTGCCAGCAGCTGGGGGGCCGAGGAGCTGTTTTTT. Amino acids: CASSWGAEELFF.

For this clonotype: Relative to the germline gene, one junction end is altered; a read error may explain this. This chain links TRBV11-2 with TRBJ2-3; D is undetermined. The CDR3 is 16 amino acids. The germline V gene has CDR1 SGHAT and CDR2 FQNNGV. Here the CDR3 DNA reads TGTGCCAGCAGCTTAGAGCCCTTCGGTAGCACAGATACACAGTATTTT. Translation: CASSLEPFGSTDTQYF.

Remarks on this clonotype: This may be a read error, as it is one base from a much larger clone. The chain couples TRBV6-5 to TRBJ1-6; a possible D gene is TRBD1 (6 bases). The CDR3 runs 17 residues. Germline values: CDR1 MNHEY, CDR2 SVGAGI. CDR3 sequence: CAGSYSPPGANNSPLHF. The CDR3 nucleotides are TGTGCCGGCAGTTACTCGCCTCCGGGGGCAAATAATTCACCCCTCCACTTT.